This is a list of T cell receptor beta chains from one sample in a study of cytomegalovirus exposure and HLA in healthy donors. The protocol was immunoSEQ multiplex PCR, while the TCRdb copy is restricted to in-frame clones and leaves out a portion. The sample holds 55,000 to 65,000 clones, approximately 83% seen once. Input material: PBMCs. The receptors shown here come from a female donor in good health and CMV-seronegative. Both conserved end residues are part of each CDR3. Fields, in order: J gene, D gene, clone size, V gene, CDR3 length, CDR3 DNA, CDR3 protein. D genes are given only for firm matches. Size is omitted from some rows. Given values are once, few, many or a class for expanded clones.

J: TRBJ1-2; D: TRBD1; size: -; V: TRBV6-5; length: 12; DNA: TGTGCCAGCAGTTTACAGGGGGGCGGCTACACCTTC; CDR3: CASSLQGGGYTF
J: TRBJ2-4; D: TRBD1; size: -; V: TRBV6-5; length: 13; DNA: TGTGCCAGCAGCGACAGGGAGAAAAACATTCAGTACTTC; CDR3: CASSDREKNIQYF
J: TRBJ2-6; D: TRBD1; size: -; V: TRBV5-1; length: 14; DNA: TGCGCCAGTAAACAGGGGGATGGGGCCAACGTCCTGACTTTC; CDR3: CASKQGDGANVLTF
J: TRBJ2-7; D: TRBD1; size: -; V: TRBV10-1; length: 14; DNA: TGCGCCAGCAGTGAGGGGACAGTCCTGGGCGAGCAGTACTTC; CDR3: CASSEGTVLGEQYF
J: TRBJ2-7; D: TRBD2; size: -; V: TRBV6-1; length: 12; DNA: TGTGCCAGCAGGGGGGGGATTTACGAGCAGTACTTC; CDR3: CASRGGIYEQYF
J: TRBJ2-3; D: TRBD2; size: -; V: TRBV19; length: 14; DNA: TGTGCCAGTCGGAGGGGACTAGCCACAGATACGCAGTATTTT; CDR3: CASRRGLATDTQYF
J: TRBJ2-7; D: TRBD2; size: -; V: TRBV5-6; length: 17; DNA: TGTGCCAGCAGCTTGGCAGCGGGGGGTCGAATCTCCTACGAGCAGTACTTC; CDR3: CASSLAAGGRISYEQYF
J: TRBJ1-1; D: -; size: once; V: TRBV7-9; length: 16; DNA: TGTGCCAGCAGCTTAGCGGCAGGAGGCATGAACACTGAAGCTTTCTTT; CDR3: CASSLAAGGMNTEAFF
J: TRBJ2-5; D: TRBD2; size: -; V: TRBV9; length: 17; DNA: TGTGCCAGCAGCGTGTCAACTAGCGGGAGGGATCAAGAGACCCAGTACTTC; CDR3: CASSVSTSGRDQETQYF
J: TRBJ1-5; D: -; size: -; V: TRBV5-1; length: 15; DNA: TGCGCCAGCAGCGAACAGGGAAATAGCAATCAGCCCCAGCATTTT; CDR3: CASSEQGNSNQPQHF
J: TRBJ2-5; D: TRBD2; size: -; V: TRBV4-1; length: 16; DNA: TGCGCCAGTGGGGAGGGTTGGAGGGGAAACCAAGAGACCCAGTACTTC; CDR3: CASGEGWRGNQETQYF
J: TRBJ1-1; D: -; size: -; V: TRBV28; length: 13; DNA: TGTGCCAGCACCGGGGAGGGGATCGCTGAAGCTTTCTTT; CDR3: CASTGEGIAEAFF
J: TRBJ2-3; D: -; size: -; V: TRBV7-9; length: 16; DNA: TGTGCCAGCAGCTTAGAAGCGGGACAAAGCACAGATACGCAGTATTTT; CDR3: CASSLEAGQSTDTQYF
J: TRBJ1-6; D: -; size: -; V: TRBV4-3; length: 13; DNA: TGCGCCAGCAGCCAAGGGGCGAATTCACCCCTCCACTTT; CDR3: CASSQGANSPLHF
J: TRBJ1-5; D: -; size: -; V: TRBV9; length: 17; DNA: TGTGCCAGCAGCGCTCGACAGAATCCCAAGAGCAATCAGCCCCAGCATTTT; CDR3: CASSARQNPKSNQPQHF
J: TRBJ1-2; D: -; size: -; V: TRBV7-2; length: 14; DNA: TGTGCCAGCAGCTTATCCGGAGGGGAGTATGGCTACACCTTC; CDR3: CASSLSGGEYGYTF
J: TRBJ2-5; D: TRBD2; size: -; V: TRBV5-4; length: 14; DNA: TGTGCCAGCAGTCTAGCGGGAGATCTAGAGACCCAGTACTTC; CDR3: CASSLAGDLETQYF
J: TRBJ2-5; D: TRBD2; size: -; V: TRBV28; length: 16; DNA: TGTGCCAGCAGTTCGTGGACTAGCGGGGATCAAGAGACCCAGTACTTC; CDR3: CASSSWTSGDQETQYF